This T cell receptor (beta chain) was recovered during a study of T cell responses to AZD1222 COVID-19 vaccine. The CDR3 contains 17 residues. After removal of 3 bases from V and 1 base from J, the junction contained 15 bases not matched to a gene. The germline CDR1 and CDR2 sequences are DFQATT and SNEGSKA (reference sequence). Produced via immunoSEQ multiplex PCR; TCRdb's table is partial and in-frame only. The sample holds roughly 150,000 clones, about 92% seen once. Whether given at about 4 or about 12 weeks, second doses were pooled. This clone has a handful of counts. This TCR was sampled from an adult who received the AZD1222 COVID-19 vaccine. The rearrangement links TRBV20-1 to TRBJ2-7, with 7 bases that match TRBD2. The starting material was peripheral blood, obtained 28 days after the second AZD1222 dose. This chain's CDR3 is CSASLGGSSRRSYEQYF. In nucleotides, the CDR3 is TGCAGTGCTAGTCTGGGCGGGAGTTCGCGGCGGTCCTACGAGCAGTACTTC.